This T cell receptor (beta chain) was sequenced in a study of control samples from healthy donors and cancer patients. The method was immunoSEQ multiplex PCR; TCRdb's version includes in-frame clones alone and lacks a portion of them. Of over 75,000 clones listed, 91% are singletons. J gave up 7 bases and V 2 bases, and 9 bases lay outside the gene matches. Germline CDR1 SNHLY, CDR2 FYNNEI. CDR3 length: 15 residues. The sample consisted of blood. The V call is TRBV2, the J call TRBJ2-5; 8 nucleotides line up with TRBD1. The receptor comes from a man under 40 in good health. This chain's CDR3 is CASSESAGGLGTQYF. The CDR3 DNA is TGTGCCAGCAGTGAAAGCGCAGGGGGCTTGGGGACCCAGTACTTC.